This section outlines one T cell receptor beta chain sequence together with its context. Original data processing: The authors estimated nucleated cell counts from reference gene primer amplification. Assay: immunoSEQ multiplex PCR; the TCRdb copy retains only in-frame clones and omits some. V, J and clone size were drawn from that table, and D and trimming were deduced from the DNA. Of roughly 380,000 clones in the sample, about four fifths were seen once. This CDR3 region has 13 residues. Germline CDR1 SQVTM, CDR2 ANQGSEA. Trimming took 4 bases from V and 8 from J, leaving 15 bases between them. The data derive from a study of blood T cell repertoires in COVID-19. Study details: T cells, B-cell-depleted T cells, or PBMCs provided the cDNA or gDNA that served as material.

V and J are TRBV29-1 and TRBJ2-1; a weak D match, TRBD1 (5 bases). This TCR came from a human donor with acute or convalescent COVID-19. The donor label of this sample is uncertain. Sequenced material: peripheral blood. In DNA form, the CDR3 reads TGCAGCGTTGTGGACCTCAGGGTGGATGAGCAGTTCTTC. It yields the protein CSVVDLRVDEQFF.